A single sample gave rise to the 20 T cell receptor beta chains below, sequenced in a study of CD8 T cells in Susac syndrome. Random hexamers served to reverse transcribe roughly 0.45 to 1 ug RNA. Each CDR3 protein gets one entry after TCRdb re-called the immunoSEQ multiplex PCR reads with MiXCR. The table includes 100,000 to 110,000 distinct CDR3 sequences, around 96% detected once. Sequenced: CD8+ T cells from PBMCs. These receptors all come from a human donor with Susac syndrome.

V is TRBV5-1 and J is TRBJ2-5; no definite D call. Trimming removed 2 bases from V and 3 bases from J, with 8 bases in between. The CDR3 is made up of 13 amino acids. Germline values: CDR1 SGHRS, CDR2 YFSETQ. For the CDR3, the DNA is TGCGCCAGCAGCTTAAAACCAGAAGAGACCCAGTACTTC. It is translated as CASSLKPEETQYF.

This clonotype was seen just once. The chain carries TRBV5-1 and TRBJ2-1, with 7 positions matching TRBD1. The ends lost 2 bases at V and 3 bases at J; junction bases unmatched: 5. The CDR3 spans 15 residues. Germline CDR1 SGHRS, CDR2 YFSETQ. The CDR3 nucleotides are TGCGCCAGCAGCTTAACAGGGGTCTTCTACAATGAGCAGTTCTTC. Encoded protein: CASSLTGVFYNEQFF.

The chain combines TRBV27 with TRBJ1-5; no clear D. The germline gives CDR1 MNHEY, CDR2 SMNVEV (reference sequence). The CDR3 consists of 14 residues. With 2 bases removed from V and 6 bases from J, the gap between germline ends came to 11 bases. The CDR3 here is CASSLSPVVQPQHF. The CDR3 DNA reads TGTGCCAGCAGTTTAAGTCCAGTGGTTCAGCCCCAGCATTTT.

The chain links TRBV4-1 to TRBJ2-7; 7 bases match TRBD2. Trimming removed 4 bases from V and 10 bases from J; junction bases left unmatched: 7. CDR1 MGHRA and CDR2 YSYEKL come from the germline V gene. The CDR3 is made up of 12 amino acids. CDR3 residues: CASSRESGKQYF. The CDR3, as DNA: TGCGCCAGCAGCCGAGAGAGCGGGAAACAGTACTTC.

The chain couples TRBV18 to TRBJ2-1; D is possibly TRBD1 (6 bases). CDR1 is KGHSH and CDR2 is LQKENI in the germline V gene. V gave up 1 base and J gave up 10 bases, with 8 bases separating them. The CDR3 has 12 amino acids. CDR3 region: CASSPQGDEQFF. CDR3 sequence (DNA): TGTGCCAGCTCACCACAGGGGGACGAGCAGTTCTTC.

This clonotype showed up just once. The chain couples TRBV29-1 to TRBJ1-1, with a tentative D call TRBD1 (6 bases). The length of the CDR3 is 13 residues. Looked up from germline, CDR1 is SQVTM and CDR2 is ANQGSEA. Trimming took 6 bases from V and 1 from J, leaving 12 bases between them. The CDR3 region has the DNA TGCAGCGTCAGGGGACGGGGGAACACTGAAGCTTTCTTT. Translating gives CSVRGRGNTEAFF.

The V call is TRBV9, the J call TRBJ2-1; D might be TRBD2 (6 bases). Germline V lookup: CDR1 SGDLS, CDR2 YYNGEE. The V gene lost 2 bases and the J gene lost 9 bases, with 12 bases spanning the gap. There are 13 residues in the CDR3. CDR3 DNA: TGTGCCAGCAGCGTGGGGGGACGTTCTGAGCAGTTCTTC. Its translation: CASSVGGRSEQFF. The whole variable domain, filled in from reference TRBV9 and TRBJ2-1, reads DSGVTQTPKHLITATGQRVTLRCSPRSGDLSVYWYQQSLDQGLQFLIQYYNGEERAKGNILERFSAQQFPDLHSELNLSSLELGDSALYFCASSVGGRSEQFFGPGTRLTVL.

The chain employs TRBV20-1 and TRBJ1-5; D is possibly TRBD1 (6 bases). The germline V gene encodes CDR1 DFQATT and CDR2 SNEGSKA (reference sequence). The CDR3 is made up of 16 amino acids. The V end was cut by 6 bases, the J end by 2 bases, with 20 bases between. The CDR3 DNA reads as TGCAGTGCCAGACGGGAATACAGGGTGGGCAATCAGCCCCAGCATTTT. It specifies CSARREYRVGNQPQHF.

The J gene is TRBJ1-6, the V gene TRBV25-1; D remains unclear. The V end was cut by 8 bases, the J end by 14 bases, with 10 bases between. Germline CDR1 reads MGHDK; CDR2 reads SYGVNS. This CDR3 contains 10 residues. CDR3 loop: CASSWLSLHF. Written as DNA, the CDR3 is TGTGCCAGCTCCTGGTTATCCCTCCACTTT.

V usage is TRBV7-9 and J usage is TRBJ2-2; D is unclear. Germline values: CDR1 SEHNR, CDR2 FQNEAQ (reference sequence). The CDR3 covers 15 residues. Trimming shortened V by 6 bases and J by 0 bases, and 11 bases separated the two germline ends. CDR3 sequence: CASSSTATNTGELFF. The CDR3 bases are TGTGCCAGCAGTTCCACTGCTACGAACACCGGGGAGCTGTTTTTT.

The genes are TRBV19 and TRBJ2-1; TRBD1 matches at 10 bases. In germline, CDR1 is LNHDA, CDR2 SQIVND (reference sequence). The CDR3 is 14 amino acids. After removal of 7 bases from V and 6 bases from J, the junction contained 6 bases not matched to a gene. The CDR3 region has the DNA TGTGCCAGTAAGGACAGGGGGGACTTCAATGAGCAGTTCTTC. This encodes CASKDRGDFNEQFF. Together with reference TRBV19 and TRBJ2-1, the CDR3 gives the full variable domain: DGGITQSPKYLFRKEGQNVTLSCEQNLNHDAMYWYRQDPGQGLRLIYYSQIVNDFQKGDIAEGYSVSREKKESFPLTVTSAQKNPTAFYLCASKDRGDFNEQFFGPGTRLTVL.

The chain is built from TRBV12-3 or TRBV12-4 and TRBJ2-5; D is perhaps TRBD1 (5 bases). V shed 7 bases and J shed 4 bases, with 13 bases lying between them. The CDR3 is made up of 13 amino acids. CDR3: CASKGQGAETQYF. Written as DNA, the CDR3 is TGTGCCAGCAAGGGGCAGGGTGCAGAGACCCAGTACTTC.

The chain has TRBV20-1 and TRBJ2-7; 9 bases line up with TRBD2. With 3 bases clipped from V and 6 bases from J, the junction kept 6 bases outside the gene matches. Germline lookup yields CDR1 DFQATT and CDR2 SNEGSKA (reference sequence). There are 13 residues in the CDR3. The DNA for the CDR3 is TGCAGTGCTAGCTCTAGCGGGGAACCCGAGCAGTACTTC. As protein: CSASSSGEPEQYF.

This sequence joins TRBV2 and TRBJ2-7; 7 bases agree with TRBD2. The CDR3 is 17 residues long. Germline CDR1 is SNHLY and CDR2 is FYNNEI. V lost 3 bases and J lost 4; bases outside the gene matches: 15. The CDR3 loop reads CASSDAQPTSSIYEQYF. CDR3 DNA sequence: TGTGCCAGCAGTGATGCCCAGCCGACTAGCTCCATTTACGAGCAGTACTTC. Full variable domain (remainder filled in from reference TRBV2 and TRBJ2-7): EPEVTQTPSHQVTQMGQEVILRCVPISNHLYFYWYRQILGQKVEFLVSFYNNEISEKSEIFDDQFSVERPDGSNFTLKIRSTKLEDSAMYFCASSDAQPTSSIYEQYFGPGTRLTVT.

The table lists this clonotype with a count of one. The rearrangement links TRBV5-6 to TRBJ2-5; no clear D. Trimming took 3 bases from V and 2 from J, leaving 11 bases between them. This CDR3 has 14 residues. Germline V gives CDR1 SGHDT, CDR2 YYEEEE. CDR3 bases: TGTGCCAGCAGCTCAACACCTTTTCAAGAGACCCAGTACTTC. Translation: CASSSTPFQETQYF.

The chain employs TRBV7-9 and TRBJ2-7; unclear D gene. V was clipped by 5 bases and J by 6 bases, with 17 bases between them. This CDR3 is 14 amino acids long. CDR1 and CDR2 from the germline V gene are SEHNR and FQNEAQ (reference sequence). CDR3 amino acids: CASSRLGRPVEQYF. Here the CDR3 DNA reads TGTGCCAGCAGCCGATTGGGCAGGCCGGTCGAGCAGTACTTC.

The CDR3 DNA reads as TGTGCCAGCACCGGGACAGGAAACACTGAAGCTTTCTTT. Translated: CASTGTGNTEAFF. The chain links TRBV21-1 to TRBJ1-1; no DNA check was done on the table's D call, TRBD1. TRBV21-1 is a listed pseudogene. The CDR3 is 13 residues long.

The CDR3 DNA reads as TGTGCCAGCAGCTTGTTGGACCCCTACGAGCAGTACTTC. Protein product: CASSLLDPYEQYF. The rearrangement links TRBV5-6 to TRBJ2-7, with D unresolved. CDR1 and CDR2 (germline): SGHDT, YYEEEE. V was clipped by 1 base and J by 2 bases, with 7 bases between them. The CDR3 contains 13 residues.

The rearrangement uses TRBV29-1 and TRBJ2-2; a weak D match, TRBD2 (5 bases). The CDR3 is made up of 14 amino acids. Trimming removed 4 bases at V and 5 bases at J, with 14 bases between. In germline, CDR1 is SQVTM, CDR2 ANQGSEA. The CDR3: CSVGTGVGTGELFF. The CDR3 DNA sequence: TGCAGCGTTGGGACCGGGGTCGGGACCGGGGAGCTGTTTTTT.

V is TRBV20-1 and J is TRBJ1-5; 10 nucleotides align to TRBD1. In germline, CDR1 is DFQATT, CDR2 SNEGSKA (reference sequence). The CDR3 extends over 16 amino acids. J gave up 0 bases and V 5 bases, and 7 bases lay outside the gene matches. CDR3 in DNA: TGCAGTGCTTCGACAGGGGGCCGCTATAGCAATCAGCCCCAGCATTTT. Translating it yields CSASTGGRYSNQPQHF.